Listed here are 6 T cell receptor beta chains from one sample, sequenced in a study of blood T cell repertoires in COVID-19. TCRdb keeps only in-frame clones here, not all; method: immunoSEQ multiplex PCR. The sample yields about 160,000 clones, approximately 86% seen once. What was sequenced was peripheral blood. Receptors originate from a woman aged 60 to 75 who had recovered from COVID-19.

This chain uses TRBV28 with TRBJ1-1; D is possibly TRBD1 (6 bases). With 3 bases removed from V and 4 bases from J, the gap between germline ends came to 27 bases. The V gene's germline CDR1 is MDHEN and CDR2 SYDVKM. This CDR3 has 19 residues. Here the CDR3 DNA reads TGTGCCAGCAGTTTCCCCTCCGCGGGGGGCAGGGGAGTTGTCACTGAAGCTTTCTTT. The encoded protein is CASSFPSAGGRGVVTEAFF.

V usage is TRBV5-4 and J usage is TRBJ1-3, with 7 bases aligning to TRBD1. Germline V CDR1 and CDR2: SGHNT, YYREEE (reference sequence). This CDR3 is built from 15 residues. V lost 4 bases to trimming and J lost 0 bases; unmatched junction nucleotides: 4. CDR3 DNA sequence: TGTGCCAGCAGCCAGGGGGGACGCTCTGGAAACACCATATATTTT. It is translated as CASSQGGRSGNTIYF.

The chain links TRBV20-1 to TRBJ1-5, with D maybe TRBD1 (5 bases). Germline V gives CDR1 DFQATT, CDR2 SNEGSKA (reference sequence). CDR3 length: 15 residues. With 3 bases removed from V and 5 bases from J, the gap between germline ends came to 17 bases. The CDR3 nucleotides are TGCAGTGCTAGTGTAACTCAGGGCCCGGATCAGCCCCAGCATTTT. It specifies CSASVTQGPDQPQHF.

The chain combines TRBV24-1 with TRBJ2-2; 8 bases are shared with TRBD1. The CDR3 totals 15 residues. Germline CDR1 reads KGHDR; CDR2 reads SFDVKD. Trimming at V came to 7 bases and at J to 1 base, leaving 4 bases not matched to a gene. DNA of the CDR3: TGTGCCACCAGCGCCGGGACAGGGAACACCGGGGAGCTGTTTTTT. Protein: CATSAGTGNTGELFF.

This rearrangement joins TRBV2 to TRBJ2-2; weak D call: TRBD1 (6 bases). The V end was cut by 6 bases, the J end by 5 bases, with 13 bases between. The CDR3 length is 14 residues. Germline loops: CDR1 SNHLY, CDR2 FYNNEI. The CDR3 bases are TGTGCCAGCAGCCTTGACAGGCGGACCGGGGAGCTGTTTTTT. This encodes CASSLDRRTGELFF. The full variable domain, with the rest looked up from reference TRBV2 and TRBJ2-2, is EPEVTQTPSHQVTQMGQEVILRCVPISNHLYFYWYRQILGQKVEFLVSFYNNEISEKSEIFDDQFSVERPDGSNFTLKIRSTKLEDSAMYFCASSLDRRTGELFFGEGSRLTVL.

The chain joins TRBV28 to TRBJ1-1; tentatively, D is TRBD1 (5 bases). The CDR3 has 15 residues. In germline, CDR1 is MDHEN, CDR2 SYDVKM. V lost 3 bases to trimming and J lost 5 bases, with 16 bases between them. In DNA, the CDR3 is TGTGCCAGCAGTTTGGGGGGGGGAAGGAGTACTGAAGCTTTCTTT. Translating it yields CASSLGGGRSTEAFF.